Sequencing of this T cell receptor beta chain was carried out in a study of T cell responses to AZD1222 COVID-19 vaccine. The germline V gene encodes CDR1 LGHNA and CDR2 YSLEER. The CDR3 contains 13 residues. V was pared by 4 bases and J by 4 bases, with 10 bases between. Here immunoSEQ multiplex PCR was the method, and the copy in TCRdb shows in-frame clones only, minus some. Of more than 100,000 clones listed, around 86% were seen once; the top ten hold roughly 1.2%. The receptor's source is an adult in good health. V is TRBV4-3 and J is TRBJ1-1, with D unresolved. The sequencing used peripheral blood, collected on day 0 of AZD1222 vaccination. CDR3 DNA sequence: TGCGCCAGCAGCCCCCAAGGGCGCACTGAAGCTTTCTTT. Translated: CASSPQGRTEAFF.